This TCR beta chain was found in a study of cytomegalovirus exposure and HLA in healthy donors. The V end lost 3 bases, the J end lost 4 bases, and 15 bases lay between the germline ends. Germline CDR1 and CDR2: MNHNS and SASEGT. The CDR3 covers 15 residues. Produced via immunoSEQ multiplex PCR; TCRdb's table is partial and in-frame only. The sample holds 200,000 to 300,000 clones, approximately 83% seen once. This chain links TRBV6-1 with TRBJ1-1; tentative D call: TRBD1 (6 bases). What was sequenced was PBMCs. The sequence derives from a woman in her 30s in good health and CMV-seropositive. This CDR3 reads CASSDGEGGPTEAFF. The DNA for the CDR3 is TGTGCCAGCAGTGACGGGGAGGGGGGTCCCACTGAAGCTTTCTTT.